These T cell receptor beta chains were read from a single sample in a study of shared clonotypes between healthy human individuals. Repertoires were generated with immunoSEQ multiplex PCR, while TCRdb's copy carries only in-frame clones and drops some. The sample records over 850,000 clones, roughly 74% being singletons. Sequencing was performed on memory CD4+ T cells from PBMCs. These receptors originate from a man younger than 30 in good health. Some clones in this sample may be carry-over from other donors' samples. CDR3s include the opening cysteine and the closing phenylalanine or tryptophan. Each record gives: V gene, J gene, CDR3 length, clone size, D gene, CDR3 DNA, CDR3 protein. A D gene is named only where the DNA matches it firmly. Where a row states a size, it is once, few, many or the class of an expanded clone; other rows omit it.

TRBV28	TRBJ1-5	16	few	TRBD1	TGTGCCAGCAGGCGAACCCTTTTAACAGGGGATCAGCCCCAGCATTTT	CASRRTLLTGDQPQHF
TRBV7-2	TRBJ2-5	13	once	NA	TGTGCCAGCAGCTTTTCCCTGGGGGAGACCCAGTACTTC	CASSFSLGETQYF
TRBV14	TRBJ2-3	14	NA	TRBD2	TGTGCCAGCAGTCTAGCGGGAGGTGGAGATACGCAGTATTTT	CASSLAGGGDTQYF
TRBV2	TRBJ2-3	13	NA	TRBD1	TGTGCCAGCAGTGACCAGGGGGCAGATACGCAGTATTTT	CASSDQGADTQYF
TRBV7-2	TRBJ2-5	16	NA	TRBD2	TGTGCCAGCAGCTTAGTTGGAGCGGGAGGTGGAGAGACCCAGTACTTC	CASSLVGAGGGETQYF
TRBV7-2	TRBJ2-1	17	NA	TRBD2	TGTGCCAGCAGCATAAACGGACTAGCGGGAGGCTACAATGAGCAGCTCTTC	CASSINGLAGGYNEQLF
TRBV27	TRBJ1-2	14	NA	TRBD1	TGTGCCAGCAGTCGGACAGGCGGGAGCTATGGCTACACCTTC	CASSRTGGSYGYTF
TRBV6-5	TRBJ1-2	15	NA	NA	TGTGCCAGCAGTTGGAAGGGAGACAGCAACTATGGCTACACCTTC	CASSWKGDSNYGYTF
TRBV10-3	TRBJ2-5	14	NA	TRBD2	TGTGCCATCAGTGCTGAATCGGGGGGAGAGACCCAGTACTTC	CAISAESGGETQYF
TRBV7-3	TRBJ2-3	14	NA	NA	TGTGCCAGCAGCTTAGACGGGAGTACAGATACGCAGTATTTT	CASSLDGSTDTQYF
TRBV5-6	TRBJ2-2	17	NA	NA	TGTGCCAGCAGCTTGGTGAGGGACCCTACGGCCACCGGGGAGCTGTTTTTT	CASSLVRDPTATGELFF
TRBV11-1	TRBJ2-5	13	NA	NA	TGTGCCAGCAGCTTAGAGGAATGGGAGACCCAGTACTTC	CASSLEEWETQYF
TRBV25-1	TRBJ2-2	13	NA	NA	TGTGCCAGCAGAAGGGCCGGCACCGGGGAGCTGTTTTTT	CASRRAGTGELFF
TRBV19	TRBJ1-2	14	NA	NA	TGTGCCAGTAGGCCTACAGCATCTAACTATGGCTACACCTTC	CASRPTASNYGYTF
TRBV20-1	TRBJ2-3	11	NA	NA	TGCAGTGTGTTCACCACAGATACGCAGTATTTT	CSVFTTDTQYF
TRBV27	TRBJ1-4	14	few	NA	TGTGCCAGCAGTTTATTCCGCAAGAATGAAAAACTGTTTTTT	CASSLFRKNEKLFF
TRBV9	TRBJ2-7	15	NA	NA	TGTGCCAGCAGCGTAGCTTTTGACAGTTTTGACGAGCAGTACTTC	CASSVAFDSFDEQYF
TRBV28	TRBJ2-1	12	NA	NA	TGTGCCAGCAGTTTACTGGGGGGCCAGCAGTTCTTC	CASSLLGGQQFF
TRBV27	TRBJ2-1	16	NA	NA	TGTGCCAGCAGTCTACTCGGCGGCGGATCCTACAATGAGCAGTTCTTC	CASSLLGGGSYNEQFF
TRBV14	TRBJ2-6	19	once	NA	TGTGCCAGCAGCCAAGACGTCGGGAGAGTCTTTTCCGGGGCCAACGTCCTGACTTTC	CASSQDVGRVFSGANVLTF
TRBV12-5	TRBJ2-5	14	few	NA	TGTGCTAGTGGTCCTCCCGGGTTTCAAGAGACCCAGTACTTC	CASGPPGFQETQYF
TRBV6-1	TRBJ1-1	14	NA	NA	TGTGCCAGCAGTGAAGTTCGGGGGAACACTGAAGCTTTCTTT	CASSEVRGNTEAFF
TRBV7-3	TRBJ2-1	24	NA	TRBD2	TGTGCCAGCAGCTTAAATTATGGAGGGCTCCTGGCTAGCGGTCCCTTCTCTTCTTACAATGAGCAGTTCTTC	CASSLNYGGLLASGPFSSYNEQFF
TRBV30	TRBJ2-5	14	NA	TRBD1	TGTGCCTGGAGAAAAACAGGGGGCCATGAGACCCAGTACTTC	CAWRKTGGHETQYF
TRBV14	TRBJ2-5	14	NA	TRBD2	TGTGCCAGCAGCCAATTCCGGGACTATAATTCCCAGTACTTC	CASSQFRDYNSQYF
TRBV5-1	TRBJ2-3	11	NA	NA	TGCGCCAGCAGCTTTCAAGATACGCAGTATTTT	CASSFQDTQYF
TRBV5-1	TRBJ1-3	14	NA	TRBD1	TGCGCCAGCAGCTCCGGGACAGGGATAAACACCATATATTTT	CASSSGTGINTIYF
TRBV28	TRBJ1-2	17	NA	TRBD1	TGTGCCAGCAGTTTCGGGCTCCTTGGCCGGGACAGGGATGGCTACACCTTC	CASSFGLLGRDRDGYTF
TRBV7-6	TRBJ2-7	14	NA	TRBD2	TGTGCCAGCAGCTTACTCAGCGGGAGAGCCGAGCAGTACTTC	CASSLLSGRAEQYF
TRBV9	TRBJ2-3	13	NA	NA	TGTGCCAGCAGCGTTCAGGGCACAGATACGCAGTATTTT	CASSVQGTDTQYF
TRBV5-1	TRBJ2-5	13	NA	NA	TGCGCCAGCAGCTTAAGGGGAGCGGAGACCCAGTACTTC	CASSLRGAETQYF
TRBV11-2	TRBJ2-1	13	NA	NA	TGTGCCAGCAGTACGGTTGGGGGAAATGAGCAGTTCTTC	CASSTVGGNEQFF
TRBV13	TRBJ2-2	16	NA	NA	TGTGCCAGCAGCTGGACGTTGTTCGCGAACACCGGGGAGCTGTTTTTT	CASSWTLFANTGELFF
TRBV27	TRBJ2-3	14	NA	NA	TGTGCCAGCAGCCTGGGGTGGGCCACAGATACGCAGTATTTT	CASSLGWATDTQYF
TRBV30	TRBJ2-3	13	once	TRBD2	TGTGCCTGGACGGCTAGCGGGAGGAATACGCAGTATTTT	CAWTASGRNTQYF
TRBV28	TRBJ1-4	15	NA	NA	TGTGCCAGCAGTTTCTCGACGGTAACTAATGAAAAACTGTTTTTT	CASSFSTVTNEKLFF
TRBV27	TRBJ2-5	15	NA	NA	TGTGCCAGCAGTTTACTTTCCACGGGCCAAGAGACCCAGTACTTC	CASSLLSTGQETQYF
TRBV30	TRBJ2-7	12	NA	NA	TGTGCCTGGAGTGTCGACTCCTACGAGCAGTACTTC	CAWSVDSYEQYF
TRBV6-5	TRBJ1-1	14	NA	TRBD1	TGTGCCAGCAGTTCCCCAGGGGGGAACACTGAAGCTTTCTTT	CASSSPGGNTEAFF
TRBV5-1	TRBJ2-3	12	NA	NA	TGCGCCAGCAGCTTTCTAGGAATGACGCAGTATTTT	CASSFLGMTQYF
TRBV6-1	TRBJ2-4	19	NA	TRBD1	TGTGCCAGCAGTGCCTACCCGATTGAACAGGGGGCAGCCAAAAACATTCAGTACTTC	CASSAYPIEQGAAKNIQYF
TRBV4-1	TRBJ1-1	15	NA	NA	TGCGCCAGCAGCCAAGTTGGCAGGGAAGAAACTGAAGCTTTCTTT	CASSQVGREETEAFF
TRBV5-1	TRBJ2-7	14	NA	NA	TGCGCCAGCAGGGACGGAAAAACCCCCTACGAGCAGTACTTC	CASRDGKTPYEQYF
TRBV5-4	TRBJ1-2	15	NA	TRBD1	TGTGCCAGCAGCTTAGACAGGGGGCTGAGCTATGGCTACACCTTC	CASSLDRGLSYGYTF
TRBV18	TRBJ2-7	16	NA	TRBD2	TGTGCCAGCTCCATTCAGCTAGCGGCAAGCTCCTACGAGCAGTACTTC	CASSIQLAASSYEQYF
TRBV28	TRBJ2-7	14	NA	NA	TGTGCCAGCAGTCCAACCGCTGGGAAGTACGAGCAGTACTTC	CASSPTAGKYEQYF
TRBV9	TRBJ1-2	12	NA	NA	TGTGCCAGCAGCTCGAGCAACTATGGCTACACCTTC	CASSSSNYGYTF
TRBV19	TRBJ2-1	16	NA	TRBD2	TGTGCCAGTAGCCCCCCCGGGACTAGCGGGACCGATGAGCAGTTCTTC	CASSPPGTSGTDEQFF
TRBV2	TRBJ1-5	14	NA	NA	TGTGCCAGCAGTGCGGGGGCACTTTACCAGCCCCAGCATTTT	CASSAGALYQPQHF
TRBV7-2	TRBJ1-2	15	NA	NA	TGTGCCAGCAGCTTGGCTCGGGGGGCCTTCTATGGCTACACCTTC	CASSLARGAFYGYTF
TRBV7-2	TRBJ1-2	13	many	TRBD1	TGTGCCAGCAACCGACAGGGAGAGGGTGGCTACACCTTC	CASNRQGEGGYTF
TRBV6-4	TRBJ2-1	13	many	NA	TGTGCCAGCAGTTTAGCGGTGAACAATGAGCAGTTCTTC	CASSLAVNNEQFF
TRBV27	TRBJ2-2	16	NA	TRBD2	TGTGCCAGCAGTATCTTCGGACTAGCGGGCACCGGGGAGCTGTTTTTT	CASSIFGLAGTGELFF
TRBV9	TRBJ1-3	13	once	NA	TGTGCCAGCAGCGATCAAGTCGAGGGCACCATATATTTT	CASSDQVEGTIYF
TRBV11-2	TRBJ1-1	13	NA	NA	TGTGCCAGCAGCACCAGGGTAGACACTGAAGCTTTCTTT	CASSTRVDTEAFF